This TCR beta chain was identified in a study of CD8 T cells in Susac syndrome. V shed 0 bases and J 3 bases; nucleotides not matched to a gene: 10. This CDR3 is 17 amino acids long. Germline V gene sequence: CDR1 SGHRS, CDR2 YFSETQ. After extraction with the RNeasy kit, about 0.45 to 1 ug of the RNA was reverse transcribed using random hexamers. The CDR3 of TCR beta was amplified by immunoSEQ multiplex PCR across 54 Vbeta and 13 Jbeta. TCRdb called the immunoSEQ multiplex PCR reads again in MiXCR, with one record for every CDR3 protein. The repertoire holds 400,000 or so distinct CDR3 sequences, with more than 70% as singletons. The sequenced target, TCR beta, came from blood CD8+ and CD4+ T cells. Negative isolation yielded CD4+ and CD8+ T cells, and FACS enriched TEMRA cells.

The sample consisted of CD8+ T cells from PBMCs. V usage is TRBV5-1 and J usage is TRBJ1-2; 8 bases fit TRBD1. The TCR was taken from a human donor with multiple sclerosis. CDR3 residues: CASSLAGSAGGDYGYTF. In nucleotides, the CDR3 is TGCGCCAGCAGCTTGGCCGGATCGGCAGGGGGCGACTATGGCTACACCTTC.